This T cell receptor (beta chain) was recorded in a study of blood T cell repertoires in COVID-19. As for the study in general: Whether acute or convalescent, the COVID-19 samples came from the United States, Italy and Spain. T cells, B-cell-depleted T cells, or PBMCs provided the cDNA or gDNA that served as material.

The germline V gene encodes CDR1 LGHNA and CDR2 YSLEER. The junction had 3 bases not matched to a gene; V was cut back by 3 bases and J by 3 bases. The CDR3 is 15 amino acids. Original processing methods: The authors estimated nucleated cell counts from reference gene primer amplification. The repertoire was sequenced with immunoSEQ multiplex PCR; TCRdb's copy has only in-frame clones and lacks some. From that table come the V and J calls and clone size; the DNA was used to work out D and trimming. Among around 70,000 clones listed, around 80% were seen once. To note about this clone: The same CDR3 arises from other DNA sequences in this sample as well.

The chain has TRBV4-3 and TRBJ1-4, with TRBD1 matching over 8 bases. The sequence was obtained from a man aged 70 or older who had recovered from COVID-19. Specimen: peripheral blood. CDR3: CASSHLQGANEKLFF. For the CDR3, the DNA is TGCGCCAGCAGCCACCTACAGGGGGCTAATGAAAAACTGTTTTTT.